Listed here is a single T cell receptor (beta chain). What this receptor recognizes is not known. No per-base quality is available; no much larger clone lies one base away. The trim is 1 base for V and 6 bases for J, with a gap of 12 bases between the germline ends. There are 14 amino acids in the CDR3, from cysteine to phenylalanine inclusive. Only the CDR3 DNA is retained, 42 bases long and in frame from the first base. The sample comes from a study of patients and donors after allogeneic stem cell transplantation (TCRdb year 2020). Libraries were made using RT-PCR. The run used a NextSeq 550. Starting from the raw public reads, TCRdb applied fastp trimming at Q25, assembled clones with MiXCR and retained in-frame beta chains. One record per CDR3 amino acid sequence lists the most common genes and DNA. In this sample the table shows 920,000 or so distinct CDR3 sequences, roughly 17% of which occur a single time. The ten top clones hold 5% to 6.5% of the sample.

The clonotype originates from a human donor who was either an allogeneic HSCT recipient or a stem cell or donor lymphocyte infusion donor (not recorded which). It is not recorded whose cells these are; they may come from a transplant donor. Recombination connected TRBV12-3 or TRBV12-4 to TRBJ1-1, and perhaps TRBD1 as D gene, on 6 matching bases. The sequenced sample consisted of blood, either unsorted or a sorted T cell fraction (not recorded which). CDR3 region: CASSLDRDGAEAFF. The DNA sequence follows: TGTGCCAGCAGTTTAGACAGGGACGGTGCTGAAGCTTTCTTT.